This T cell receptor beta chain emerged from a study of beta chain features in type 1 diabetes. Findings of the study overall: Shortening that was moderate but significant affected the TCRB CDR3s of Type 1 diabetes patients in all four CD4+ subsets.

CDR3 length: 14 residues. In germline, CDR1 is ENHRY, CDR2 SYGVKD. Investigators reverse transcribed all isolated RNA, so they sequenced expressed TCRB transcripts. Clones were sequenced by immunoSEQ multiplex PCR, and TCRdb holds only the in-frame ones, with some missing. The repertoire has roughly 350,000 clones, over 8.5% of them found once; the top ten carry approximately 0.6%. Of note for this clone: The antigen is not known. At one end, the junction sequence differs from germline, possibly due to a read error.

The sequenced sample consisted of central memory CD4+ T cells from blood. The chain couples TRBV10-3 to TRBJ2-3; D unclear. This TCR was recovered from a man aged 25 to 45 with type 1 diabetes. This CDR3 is CASSFGPSTDTQYF. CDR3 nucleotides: TGTGCCAGCAGTTTTGGACCTAGCACAGATACGCAGTATTTT.